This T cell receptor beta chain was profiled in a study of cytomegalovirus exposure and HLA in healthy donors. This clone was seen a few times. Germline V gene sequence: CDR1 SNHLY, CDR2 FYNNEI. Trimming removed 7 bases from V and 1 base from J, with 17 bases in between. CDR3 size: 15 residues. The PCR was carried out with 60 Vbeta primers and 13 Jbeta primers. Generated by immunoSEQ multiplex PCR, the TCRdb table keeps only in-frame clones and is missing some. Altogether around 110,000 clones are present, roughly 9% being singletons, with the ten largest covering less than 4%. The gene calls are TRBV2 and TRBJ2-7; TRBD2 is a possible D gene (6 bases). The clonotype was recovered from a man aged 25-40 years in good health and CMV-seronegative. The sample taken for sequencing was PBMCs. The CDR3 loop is CASKRVGLSSYEQYF. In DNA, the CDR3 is TGTGCCAGCAAGCGGGTGGGGCTATCATCCTACGAGCAGTACTTC.